This T cell receptor (beta chain) was found in a study of TIL therapy for anti-PD-1-resistant metastatic lung cancer. Study-wide background: Progressing patients received lymphodepletion, expanded TIL infusion and IL-2. Median patient age was about 55, ranging 38-75 years. Study-wide results and limits: After infusion, TIL clonotypes partly replaced peripheral T cells and declined over months.

Time point of the sample: pre-treatment sample, taken before nivolumab and TIL therapy. For this clone: The antigen is undetermined.

Sequencing used immunoSEQ v3. Each library reached 1.5 million to 2.5 million read pairs, or roughly 4.5-6.5 million at deep level. Using immunoSEQ multiplex PCR, the repertoire was profiled, and TCRdb retains in-frame clones only, with some absent. The sample holds 45,000 to 75,000 clones, roughly 87% seen once. This CDR3 has 13 amino acids. The ends were cut back, 4 bases at V and 1 base at J, with 7 bases in the middle. In germline, CDR1 is MNHEY, CDR2 SVGAGI. This rearrangement joins TRBV6-5 to TRBJ1-1; D gene unclear. The TCR sequence derives from a person aged 25 to 85 with non-small cell lung cancer. This material consisted of blood, taken at baseline. The CDR3 bases are TGTGCCAGCAGTTTGGGCCCGAACACTGAAGCTTTCTTT. It specifies CASSLGPNTEAFF.